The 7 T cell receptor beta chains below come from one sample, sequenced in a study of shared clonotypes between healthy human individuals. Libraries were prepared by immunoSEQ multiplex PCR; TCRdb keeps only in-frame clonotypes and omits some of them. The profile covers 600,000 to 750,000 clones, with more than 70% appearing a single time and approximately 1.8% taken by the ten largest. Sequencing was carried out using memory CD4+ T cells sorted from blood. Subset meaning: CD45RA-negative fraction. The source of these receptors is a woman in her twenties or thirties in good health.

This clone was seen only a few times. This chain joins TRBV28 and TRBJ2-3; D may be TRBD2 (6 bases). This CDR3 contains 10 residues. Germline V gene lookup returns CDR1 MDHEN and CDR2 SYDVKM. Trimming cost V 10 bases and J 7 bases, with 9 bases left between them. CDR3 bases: TGTGCCACCAGGACTAATACGCAGTATTTT. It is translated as CATRTNTQYF. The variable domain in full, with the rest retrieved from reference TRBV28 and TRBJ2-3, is DVKVTQSSRYLVKRTGEKVFLECVQDMDHENMFWYRQDPGLGLRLIYFSYDVKMKEKGDIPEGYSVSREKKERFSLILESASTNQTSMYLCATRTNTQYFGPGTRLTVL.

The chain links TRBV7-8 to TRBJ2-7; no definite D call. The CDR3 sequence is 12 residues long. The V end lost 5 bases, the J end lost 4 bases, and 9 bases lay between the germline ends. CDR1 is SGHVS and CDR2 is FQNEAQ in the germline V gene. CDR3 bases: TGTGCCAGCAGCGCTATAGGGTACGAGCAGTACTTC. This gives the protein CASSAIGYEQYF.

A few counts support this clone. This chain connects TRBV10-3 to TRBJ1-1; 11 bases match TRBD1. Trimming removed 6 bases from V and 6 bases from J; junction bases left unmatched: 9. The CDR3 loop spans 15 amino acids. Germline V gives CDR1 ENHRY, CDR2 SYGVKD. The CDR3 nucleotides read TGTGCCATCAGGGGAGATGGGACAGGGGGACCTGAAGCTTTCTTT. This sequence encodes CAIRGDGTGGPEAFF.

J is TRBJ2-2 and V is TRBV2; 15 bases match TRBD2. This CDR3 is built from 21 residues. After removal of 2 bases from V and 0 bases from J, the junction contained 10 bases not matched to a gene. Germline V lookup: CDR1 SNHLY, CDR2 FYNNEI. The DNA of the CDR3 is TGTGCCAGCAGTGAACCCGGACTAGCGGGAGGGGGAAGTTCGAACACCGGGGAGCTGTTTTTT. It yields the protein CASSEPGLAGGGSSNTGELFF.

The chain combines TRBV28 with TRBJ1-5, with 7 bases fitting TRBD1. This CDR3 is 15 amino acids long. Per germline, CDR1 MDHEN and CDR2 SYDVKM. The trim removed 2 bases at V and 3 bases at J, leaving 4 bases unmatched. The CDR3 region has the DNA TGTGCCAGCAGTTTAGCGACAGGGTCCAATCAGCCCCAGCATTTT. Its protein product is CASSLATGSNQPQHF.

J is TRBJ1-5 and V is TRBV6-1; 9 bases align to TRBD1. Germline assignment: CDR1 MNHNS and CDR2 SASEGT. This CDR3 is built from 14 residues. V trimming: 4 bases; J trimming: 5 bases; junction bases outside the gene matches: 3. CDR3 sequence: CASSVRQGDQPQHF. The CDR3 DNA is TGTGCCAGCAGTGTCCGACAGGGGGATCAGCCCCAGCATTTT.

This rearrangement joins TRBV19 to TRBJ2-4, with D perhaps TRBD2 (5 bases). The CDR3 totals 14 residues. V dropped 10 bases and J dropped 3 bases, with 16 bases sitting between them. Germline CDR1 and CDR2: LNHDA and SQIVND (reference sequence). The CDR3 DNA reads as TGTGCCACACGGGCCCCAGGAGGCAAAAACATTCAGTACTTC. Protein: CATRAPGGKNIQYF.